These 22 T cell receptor beta chains came from one sample sequenced in a study of identical twins. TCRdb re-called the 5' RACE reads through MiXCR, storing one row per CDR3 protein. The table includes about 520,000 distinct CDR3 sequences, about 20% detected once. The sample was also linked to a second study, of T cells expressing NK-cell markers.

Sequences were obtained from CD4+ T cells sorted from blood. Source of these receptors: a woman under 30 in good health.

This clonotype has a count of ten or more. The chain uses TRBV12-3 or TRBV12-4 and TRBJ2-1, with 10 bases that match TRBD2. V lost 6 bases, J lost 2 bases, and 4 bases stayed unmatched. CDR3 length equals 15 residues. The CDR3 sequence: CASSLSGGAYNEQFF. In nucleotides, the CDR3 is TGTGCCAGCAGCTTGAGCGGGGGGGCCTACAATGAGCAGTTCTTC.

The V call is TRBV20-1, the J call TRBJ2-5, with D perhaps matching TRBD2 (6 bases). With 6 bases removed from V and 2 bases from J, the gap between germline ends came to 13 bases. The CDR3 is 13 residues long. Germline V gives CDR1 DFQATT, CDR2 SNEGSKA (reference sequence). The CDR3 sequence: CSAPSTRQETQYF. The CDR3 region has the DNA TGCAGTGCGCCCTCGACTAGGCAAGAGACCCAGTACTTC.

This clonotype was picked up a small number of times. V is TRBV20-1 and J is TRBJ2-3; a possible D gene is TRBD1 (5 bases). This CDR3 spans 14 amino acids. V lost 0 bases and J 6 bases, leaving 13 bases between the germline ends. Germline CDR1 is DFQATT and CDR2 is SNEGSKA (reference sequence). This CDR3 reads CSAREGAHVDTQYF. CDR3 coding DNA: TGCAGTGCTAGAGAAGGGGCGCACGTGGATACGCAGTATTTT.

This clonotype was found a few times. CDR3 sequence: CASRNGNEQFF. As DNA, the CDR3 is TGTGCCAGCAGAAATGGTAATGAGCAGTTCTTC. The chain links TRBV12-3 or TRBV12-4 to TRBJ2-1, with D hard to call. Trimming removed 6 bases from V and 7 bases from J, with 7 bases in between. CDR3 length equals 11 residues.

The chain has TRBV29-1 and TRBJ1-2; TRBD1 might be the D (5 bases). The V and J ends lost 4 bases and 8 bases respectively, with 14 bases between them. The CDR3 covers 12 residues. Germline V gene lookup returns CDR1 SQVTM and CDR2 ANQGSEA. The CDR3 protein is CSVGDSRRGYTF. In nucleotides, the CDR3 is TGCAGCGTTGGGGACTCCCGAAGGGGCTACACCTTC.

This clonotype was recorded at least ten times. V usage is TRBV12-3 or TRBV12-4 and J usage is TRBJ2-3; 9 bases fit TRBD2. This CDR3 is built from 16 residues. Unmatched junction bases numbered 9, after V lost 6 bases and J lost 2 bases. The CDR3 reads CASRLKRGEYTDTQYF. CDR3 nucleotide sequence: TGTGCCAGCAGATTAAAGCGGGGGGAATACACAGATACGCAGTATTTT.

This clonotype has only a few counts. The V gene is TRBV20-1, the J gene TRBJ1-2; possible D gene TRBD1, 5 bases. The ends were cut back, 5 bases at V and 4 bases at J, with 14 bases in the middle. From germline, CDR1 is DFQATT and CDR2 SNEGSKA (reference sequence). The CDR3 has 13 amino acids. The CDR3, as DNA: TGCAGTGCTGGCCAGGGTCTCGGCTATGGCTACACCTTC. It specifies CSAGQGLGYGYTF.

J is TRBJ2-1 and V is TRBV4-2; TRBD2 is a possible D gene (5 bases). Germline CDR1 LGHNA, CDR2 YNFKEQ. This CDR3 is 16 amino acids long. Trimming stripped 0 bases from V and 7 bases from J, with 16 bases between. In DNA form, the CDR3 reads TGTGCCAGCAGCCAAGATCCGCGGGCGCGTTGGAATGAGCAGTTCTTC. Its translation: CASSQDPRARWNEQFF.

This rearrangement joins TRBV7-8 to TRBJ2-5, with D possibly matching TRBD2 (5 bases). Germline CDR1 SGHVS, CDR2 FQNEAQ. CDR3 length: 14 amino acids. Trimming removed 6 bases at V and 3 bases at J, with 14 bases between. The CDR3, as DNA: TGTGCCAGCAGGCTAAATTGGGGAGAAGAGACCCAGTACTTC. It codes for CASRLNWGEETQYF.

This clonotype was found a few times. CDR3 coding DNA: TGCGCCAGCAGTCACGCTAACACTGAAGCTTTCTTT. Protein sequence: CASSHANTEAFF. The chain has TRBV23-1 and TRBJ1-1; D is uncertain. TRBV23-1 is an open reading frame, and its role is uncertain. The CDR3 has 12 amino acids. V shed 3 bases and J shed 2 bases, with 4 bases lying between them.

The V and J genes are TRBV29-1 and TRBJ1-1; D unresolved. The germline V and J ends were trimmed by 4 bases and 6 bases, with 15 bases remaining between them. CDR1 and CDR2 from the germline V gene are SQVTM and ANQGSEA. The CDR3 spans 13 residues. CDR3 bases: TGCAGCGTTGTTCCCGCGGGTGTTTCTGAAGCTTTCTTT. Residues: CSVVPAGVSEAFF. Variable domain in full (rest from reference TRBV29-1 and TRBJ1-1): SAVISQKPSRDICQRGTSLTIQCQVDSQVTMMFWYRQQPGQSLTLIATANQGSEATYESGFVIDKFPISRPNLTFSTLTVSNMSPEDSSIYLCSVVPAGVSEAFFGQGTRLTVV.

In this sample, this clonotype turned up many times. The J gene is TRBJ1-5, the V gene TRBV20-1; 7 bases align to TRBD1. Trimming at V came to 3 bases and at J to 9 bases, leaving 8 bases not matched to a gene. This CDR3 comprises 13 residues. Germline CDR1 is DFQATT and CDR2 is SNEGSKA (reference sequence). CDR3 region: CSARVTGEGPQHF. In DNA form, the CDR3 reads TGCAGTGCTAGGGTCACAGGGGAGGGGCCCCAGCATTTT.

This rearrangement joins TRBV18 to TRBJ1-1, with D perhaps TRBD1 (5 bases). Trimming cost V 10 bases and J 2 bases, with 14 bases left between them. The CDR3 runs to 13 residues. Germline V lookup: CDR1 KGHSH, CDR2 LQKENI. This chain's CDR3 is CATTDIFNTEAFF. The DNA of the CDR3 is TGTGCCACCACGGACATTTTTAACACTGAAGCTTTCTTT.

This clonotype was seen only a few times. This chain uses TRBV6-4 with TRBJ2-3, with D possibly being TRBD2 (6 bases). The germline gives CDR1 MRHNA, CDR2 SNTAGT. CDR3 length: 14 amino acids. With 10 bases removed from V and 1 base from J, the gap between germline ends came to 15 bases. As DNA, the CDR3 is TGTGCCACCCGGGAGTCTTCGGGCACAGATACGCAGTATTTT. Translating it yields CATRESSGTDTQYF.

The chain's CDR3 is CASRWTGGGYGYTF. DNA for the CDR3: TGTGCCAGCAGATGGACAGGGGGTGGCTATGGCTACACCTTC. The rearrangement joins TRBV6-1 to TRBJ1-2; 10 positions agree with TRBD1. CDR3 length: 14 amino acids. Trimming at V came to 6 bases and at J to 4 bases, leaving 5 bases not matched to a gene. Per germline, CDR1 MNHNS and CDR2 SASEGT.

This clonotype was counted between two and nine times. V is TRBV30 and J is TRBJ2-2; D ambiguous. CDR3 size: 14 residues. Per germline, CDR1 GTSNPN and CDR2 SVGIG (reference sequence). Trimming removed 2 bases from V and 4 bases from J, with 11 bases in between. CDR3 amino acids: CAWSKRWGTGELFF. CDR3 sequence (DNA): TGTGCCTGGAGTAAGAGATGGGGCACCGGGGAGCTGTTTTTT.

J is TRBJ2-7 and V is TRBV6-1, with 7 bases aligning to TRBD1. Germline V lookup: CDR1 MNHNS, CDR2 SASEGT. The junction had 8 bases not matched to a gene; V was cut back by 6 bases and J by 3 bases. This CDR3 region has 14 residues. CDR3: CASRGGRGSYEQYF. CDR3 bases: TGTGCCAGCAGAGGAGGCAGGGGGAGCTACGAGCAGTACTTC.

The table lists this clonotype with a count of one. One base away lies a much larger clone, so this may be a sequencing read error. V usage is TRBV12-3 or TRBV12-4 and J usage is TRBJ1-2; 10 bases are a match to TRBD1. The CDR3 contains 14 residues. As DNA, the CDR3 is TGTGCCAGCACCCACTCGACAGGGGGCGATGGCTACGCCTTC. Translating gives CASTHSTGGDGYAF.

J is TRBJ2-5 and V is TRBV4-3; D remains ambiguous. The CDR3 totals 15 residues. The germline gives CDR1 LGHNA, CDR2 YSLEER. Trimming left V 0 bases short and J 5 bases short, with 13 bases between. CDR3 sequence: CASSQDSPPFETQYF. CDR3 coding DNA: TGCGCCAGCAGCCAAGATAGTCCTCCATTTGAGACCCAGTACTTC.

This clonotype turned up a few times. The V and J genes are TRBV6-5 and TRBJ2-7; 8 bases agree with TRBD1. Trimming removed 4 bases from V and 6 bases from J; junction bases left unmatched: 5. Germline assignment: CDR1 MNHEY and CDR2 SVGAGI. CDR3 length: 13 residues. Here the CDR3 reads CASSSFDRGEQYF. Here the CDR3 DNA reads TGTGCCAGCAGTTCCTTCGACAGGGGCGAGCAGTACTTC.

This clonotype came up a few times. The V call is TRBV10-3, the J call TRBJ2-1, with unresolved D. Between the trimmed V and J ends, which lost 5 bases and 5 bases, there was a span of 4 bases. Germline V gives CDR1 ENHRY, CDR2 SYGVKD. The CDR3 is 11 residues long. In DNA, the CDR3 is TGTGCCATCAGTCACAACAATGAGCAGTTCTTC. As protein: CAISHNNEQFF.

The chain recombines TRBV5-1 with TRBJ2-7, with D possibly being TRBD1 (6 bases). Trimming cost V 3 bases and J 2 bases, with 12 bases left between them. CDR3 length: 14 residues. Germline V gives CDR1 SGHRS, CDR2 YFSETQ. This CDR3 is CASSSSGQTYEQYF. In DNA form, the CDR3 reads TGCGCCAGCAGCTCCTCGGGACAAACCTACGAGCAGTACTTC.